This T cell receptor beta chain stems from a study of human T cells and chemical hapten exposure. Study context: How much TCR each sample yielded varied, mostly because pooled library volumes differed slightly. General observations from the study: Unchanged with DPC sensitization were TCRs above 1 in 1000 frequency.

Unique molecular identifiers were linked by the library to individual cDNA molecules. In the original workflow: Sampled TCR counts reached a median of 95,638 per sample, with values ranging from roughly 23,224 to 700,000. MiXCR, run by TCRdb on the RACE reads, gives a single entry per CDR3 protein. TCRdb, rather than the study authors, made the V and J calls. The sample yields about 65,000 distinct CDR3 sequences, around 6.1% seen once. Comments on this clonotype: Its antigen remains unknown.

The CDR3 extends over 12 amino acids. Trimming took off 10 bases at V and 1 base at J, with 11 bases between the two ends. Germline V CDR1 and CDR2: LGHDT, YNNKEL (reference sequence). As for time point: healthy volunteer bleed at 6 weeks. The authors' total RNA extraction used unfractionated whole blood. Sequenced sample: whole blood. This sequence originates from a female donor in good health. Some clones in this sample may be carry-over from other donors' samples. This rearrangement joins TRBV3-1 to TRBJ2-7; D is tentatively TRBD1 or TRBD2 (7 bases each). In DNA, the CDR3 is TGTGCCACCAGGGGGGGATCCTACGAGCAGTACTTC. Encoded protein: CATRGGSYEQYF.